This section outlines one TCR beta chain sequence together with its context. What this receptor recognizes is not known. Per-nucleotide qualities are absent, and no much larger clonotype sits a single base away. The CDR3 measures 17 amino acids from cysteine to phenylalanine. Left in the record is the CDR3 DNA by itself, 51 bases read in frame from the first base. CDR1 and CDR2 are drawn from the germline V gene: KGHDR, SFDVKD. The germline V and J ends show losses of 2 bases and 2 bases respectively, and no gene match explains 9 bases of the junction. This sample is drawn from a study of blood T cell repertoires in COVID-19 (dated by TCRdb to between 2020 and 2021). Study-wide context: Samples from collaborators originated in the United States, Italy and Spain and spanned both the acute and convalescent phases of COVID-19. The material from the prospective study consisted of cDNA or gDNA derived from T cells, B-cell-depleted T cells, or PBMCs. Deeply sampled blood TCRbeta repertoires from subjects exposed to, actively infected with, or recovered from COVID-19 were included in the dataset. A freely available public database, intended as a resource for researchers studying the immune response to SARS-CoV-2, is where the repertoires were released. The samples were drawn from two sources: the first 160 participants of the ongoing ImmuneRACE study, and over 950 subjects contributed by 6 global collaborators. The sample metadata nearly always contained a de-identified subject ID, COVID-19 status, age in years and sex. Where available, HLA class I and class II types were taken from metadata supplied by the sample provider and were not determined by assay-based typing.

TCRbeta CDR3 regions were amplified from genomic DNA using the immunoSEQ Assay, a bias-controlled multiplex PCR. In the source study's methods: Within the assay, amplification of reference gene primers was used to estimate how many nucleated cells each sample contained. To quantify the absolute abundance of each unique TCRbeta CDR3 rearrangement, sequence reads were collapsed and filtered. For each sample, productive Simpson clonality was calculated by taking the square root of Simpson's diversity index across productive rearrangements. TCRdb's version of the immuneACCESS table is confined to in-frame rearrangements and falls short of the full clone set. An unresolved V gene accounts for under half of the shortfall where checked; the remainder is of unknown origin. D and trimming come from the DNA, and the V and J calls and clone size come from that table. The sample table lists under 200,000 clones, around 87% of them with a count of one. The ten largest clonotypes hold 2% to 3% of the sample.

Findings and caveats that apply to the study as a whole: How much clinical and demographic metadata was included differed by source and by participant, and the metadata was provided uncurated.

Whole blood was collected in K2EDTA tubes by collaborating institutions according to the institutions' own protocols. For TCRbeta analysis, collaborators shipped samples as frozen whole blood, isolated PBMCs, or DNA extracted from either of those sample types. The V and J segments used are TRBV24-1 and TRBJ2-3; 7 bases in the junction line up with TRBD2. The source is a man between 35 and 55 years old with active or convalescent COVID-19. The sequenced material came from peripheral blood. The DNA sequence is TGTGCCACCAGTGATTCCTTCTCAGCGGGGTCCACAGATACGCAGTATTTT. Its translation is CATSDSFSAGSTDTQYF.